This T cell receptor delta chain is drawn from a study of gamma-delta chains in newborns, infants, children. Whole-study context: Polyclonal expansion of innate γδ T cells after birth follows microbial exposure.

This CDR3 contains 17 residues. V shed 1 base, J shed 2 bases, and the junction held 1 base outside the gene matches. From germline, CDR1 is GEAIGNYY and CDR2 EKD. TCRdb reanalysed the reads via CATT. The sample shows about 3,000 delta-chain clones, 10% of them seen only once. About this clone itself: A far larger clone is one nucleotide away, so this likely arose from a read error.

This chain joins TRDV2 and TRDJ3; the match to TRDD3 covers 10 bases. The sample taken for sequencing was blood. The sequence derives from a child who was a newborn, infant or young child, either healthy, febrile or measles-vaccinated (not recorded which). The DNA for the CDR3 is TGTGCCTGTGACACTGGGGGATACACCTGGGACACCCGACAGATGTTTTTC. Amino acids: CACDTGGYTWDTRQMFF.